A selection of T cell receptor beta chains follows, all from one sample in a study of T cell clusters in autoimmune cytopenias. Reprocessing the multiplex PCR reads, TCRdb reports a single entry for every CDR3 protein and omits DNA. The sample data list roughly 6,000 distinct CDR3 sequences. This same sample was also taken into another study, of T cell repertoires in aging, cancer and after chemotherapy.

Sequencing was done on a sample of peripheral blood. These receptors all stem from a human donor in good health. Each CDR3 is given with its conserved first and last residue. Expanded clones get a size class; other rows say once, few or many, or leave the size out.

clone size	V gene	J gene	CDR3 protein
.	TRBV12-3/TRBV12-4	TRBJ1-1	CASSPVRGGVSEAFF
medium-sized	TRBV30	TRBJ2-7	CAWSAYGEQYF
.	TRBV12-3/TRBV12-4	TRBJ1-2	CASRQTGFGYTF
medium-sized	TRBV30	TRBJ1-2	CAWSGRQGQGDYGYTF
.	TRBV12-3/TRBV12-4	TRBJ2-5	CASSPSLQIRETQYF
medium-sized	TRBV6-6	TRBJ1-4	CASSYPAAEEKLFF
.	TRBV6-5	TRBJ1-3	CASSSVRNGNTIYF
.	TRBV14	TRBJ1-2	CASSPSWIGQGNTF
.	TRBV20-1	TRBJ2-1	CSAPAEGGGNEQFF
.	TRBV5-4	TRBJ1-4	CASTLTGSGDIHNEKLFF
hyperexpanded	TRBV18	TRBJ1-2	CASSPGGDGYTF
.	TRBV10-3	TRBJ2-7	CATTRDLTGSYEQYF
medium-sized	TRBV30	TRBJ2-1	CALLRWRRENEQFF
.	TRBV5-6	TRBJ1-1	CASSLGGGTEAFF
.	TRBV18	TRBJ2-1	CASSQDSYNEQFF
.	TRBV2	TRBJ1-1	CASSGGQGNTEAFF